Listed here is a single T cell receptor beta chain. Its specificity is not known. This entry belongs to a study of T cell responses to AZD1222 COVID-19 vaccine. Study as a whole: Pooling was applied to second doses at about 4 or about 12 weeks.

Assay: immunoSEQ multiplex PCR; the TCRdb copy retains only in-frame clones and omits some. The sample yields over 45,000 clones, more than 70% seen once. Overall study findings and caveats: Repertoires were obtained solely post-peak T cell response. Clonal diversity may have been underestimated in mostly white British donors. Vaccine-associated CD4 TCRs spanned spike, dominant at 160-218 and 743-854.

Specimen: peripheral blood, collected on day 0 of AZD1222 vaccination. The receptor was isolated from an adult in good health.

The chain's CDR3 is CASSTDQETQYF. CDR3 in DNA: TGTGCCAGCAGTACCGACCAAGAGACCCAGTACTTC. This chain connects TRBV27 to TRBJ2-5; D gene ambiguous. The CDR3 runs 12 residues. V lost 5 bases and J 0 bases, leaving 4 bases between the germline ends. The germline gives CDR1 MNHEY, CDR2 SMNVEV (reference sequence).